The 13 T cell receptor beta chains presented below share a single source sample, sequenced in a study of T cell responses to AZD1222 COVID-19 vaccine. Method: immunoSEQ multiplex PCR; TCRdb's copy keeps in-frame clones and lacks some. This table holds about 79,000 clones, 92% found once. Sequencing used peripheral blood, obtained on day 0 of MenACWY control vaccination. These receptors were collected from an adult in good health.

The gene calls are TRBV15 and TRBJ2-2; the D call may be TRBD1 or TRBD2 (5 bases each). The CDR3 is 15 amino acids. Germline V gene sequence: CDR1 LNHNV, CDR2 YYDKDF (reference sequence). Between the trimmed V and J ends, which lost 4 bases and 5 bases, there was a span of 14 bases. CDR3 in amino acids: CATSIPGPSTGELFF. CDR3 coding DNA: TGTGCCACCAGCATCCCGGGGCCGAGTACCGGGGAGCTGTTTTTT.

The chain has TRBV4-3 and TRBJ2-5; tentatively, D is TRBD2 (5 bases). CDR3 length equals 13 residues. Germline CDR1 and CDR2: LGHNA and YSLEER. The V end was cut by 0 bases, the J end by 4 bases, with 6 bases between. The CDR3, as DNA: TGCGCCAGCAGCCAAGACGAGGGAGAGACCCAGTACTTC. This encodes CASSQDEGETQYF.

The chain combines TRBV7-2 with TRBJ2-1; D is possibly TRBD1 (6 bases). Deletions cut 2 bases from V and 4 bases from J, with 18 bases between. Germline V gives CDR1 SGHTA, CDR2 FQGNSA. The CDR3 is made up of 17 amino acids. The DNA for the CDR3 is TGTGCCAGCAGCTTAAGGGCGACCCAGGGGCCATACAATGAGCAGTTCTTC. It specifies CASSLRATQGPYNEQFF.

V and J are TRBV9 and TRBJ2-3; TRBD2 aligns across 10 bases. Trimming cost V 4 bases and J 2 bases; bases outside gene matches: 1. Germline CDR1 and CDR2: SGDLS and YYNGEE. This CDR3 contains 14 residues. This chain's CDR3 is CASSLAGATDTQYF. The DNA of the CDR3 is TGTGCCAGCAGCCTAGCGGGGGCCACAGATACGCAGTATTTT.

The chain uses TRBV6-5 and TRBJ1-5, with D maybe TRBD1 (6 bases). V was pared by 5 bases and J by 6 bases, with 11 bases between. The CDR3 loop spans 13 amino acids. The germline CDR1 and CDR2 sequences are MNHEY and SVGAGI. The DNA of the CDR3 is TGTGCCAGCAGTAAACAGGGAGGTCAGCCCCAGCATTTT. Translating it yields CASSKQGGQPQHF.

This clone was seen only once. The rearrangement uses TRBV9 and TRBJ1-4; the D is unclear. CDR1 and CDR2 (germline): SGDLS, YYNGEE. The V gene lost 3 bases and the J gene lost 0 bases, with 9 bases spanning the gap. The CDR3 sequence is 15 residues long. The CDR3 region is CASSASPTTNEKLFF. CDR3 in DNA: TGTGCCAGCAGCGCCTCCCCCACAACTAATGAAAAACTGTTTTTT.

This chain links TRBV7-6 with TRBJ2-3, with 9 bases matching TRBD2. The J segment lost 4 bases and the V segment lost 5 bases, leaving 10 bases of the junction unmatched. Germline assignment: CDR1 SGHVS and CDR2 FNYEAQ. This CDR3 contains 16 residues. CDR3: CASSLGSGGGADTQYF. The CDR3 DNA sequence: TGTGCCAGCAGCCTAGGTAGCGGGGGAGGGGCAGATACGCAGTATTTT. The full variable domain, with the rest looked up from reference TRBV7-6 and TRBJ2-3, is GAGVSQSPRYKVTKRGQDVALRCDPISGHVSLYWYRQALGQGPEFLTYFNYEAQQDKSGLPNDRFSAERPEGSISTLTIQRTEQRDSAMYRCASSLGSGGGADTQYFGPGTRLTVL.

CDR3 DNA: TGTGCCAGCAGCGTAGTGGGACAGAGCACAGATACGCAGTATTTT. The encoded protein is CASSVVGQSTDTQYF. The chain employs TRBV9 and TRBJ2-3, with TRBD1 matching 7 bases. V dropped 0 bases and J dropped 0; count of bases not matched to a gene: 1. The CDR3 totals 15 residues. Germline V gene sequence: CDR1 SGDLS, CDR2 YYNGEE.

The chain uses TRBV19 and TRBJ1-3; 7 nucleotides align to TRBD1. The length of the CDR3 is 15 residues. CDR1 LNHDA and CDR2 SQIVND come from the germline V gene (reference sequence). J was trimmed by 2 bases and V by 5 bases; bases with no gene match: 6. Here the CDR3 reads CASSLRDSTGNTIYF. Here the CDR3 DNA reads TGTGCCAGTAGTCTCCGGGACAGTACTGGAAACACCATATATTTT.

The chain is built from TRBV4-3 and TRBJ2-3, with D hard to call. The CDR3 is made up of 20 amino acids. Trimming removed 0 bases at V and 0 bases at J, with 22 bases between. CDR1 is LGHNA, CDR2 YSLEER, per germline. The CDR3 loop is CASSQEWPGPAATSTDTQYF. CDR3 bases: TGCGCCAGCAGCCAAGAATGGCCTGGGCCGGCGGCTACTAGCACAGATACGCAGTATTTT.

This chain joins TRBV5-1 and TRBJ1-1; TRBD1 is a possible D gene (5 bases). The CDR3 totals 13 residues. CDR1 and CDR2 from the germline V gene are SGHRS and YFSETQ. V lost 2 bases to trimming and J lost 8 bases, with 13 bases between them. CDR3 DNA: TGCGCCAGCAGCTTCGGAGGGGCACGAGAAGCTTTCTTT. The encoded protein is CASSFGGAREAFF.

This clone has just one count. This chain uses TRBV27 with TRBJ2-1; 9 nucleotides match TRBD2. Germline V gene lookup returns CDR1 MNHEY and CDR2 SMNVEV (reference sequence). CDR3 size: 17 residues. The V gene end was trimmed by 5 bases and the J gene end by 6 bases; junction bases not matched to a gene: 14. The DNA for the CDR3 is TGTGCCAGCAGTGGCAGGGTGGGTAGCGGGGGAGGCAATGAGCAGTTCTTC. This codes for CASSGRVGSGGGNEQFF.

This chain joins TRBV28 and TRBJ1-4, with D possibly being TRBD1 (5 bases). The CDR3 has 13 residues. V was shortened by 3 bases and J by 8 bases, with 10 bases between the two germline ends. Germline CDR1 reads MDHEN; CDR2 reads SYDVKM. The CDR3 region has the DNA TGTGCCAGCAGTTTGGGGGGTATGGAAAAACTGTTTTTT. Its protein is CASSLGGMEKLFF.